This is a list of T cell receptor beta chains from one sample in a study of cytotoxic CD8 clonotypes in ibrutinib-treated CLL. Here immunoSEQ multiplex PCR was the method, and the copy in TCRdb shows in-frame clones only, minus some. The sample lists 270,000 or so clones; less than 85% were seen once. The specimen comprised PBMCs, sampled at disease progression, from a patient treated with ibrutinib. The source of these receptors is a human donor with chronic lymphocytic leukemia. Each CDR3 is given with its conserved first and last residue. D genes are given only for firm matches. Expanded clones get a size class; other rows say once, few or many, or leave the size out.

>16|NA|TRBJ2-5|NA|TRBV5-1
TGCGCCAGCAGCTTGGGGTATGGGACTTCGGGGGAGACCCAGTACTTC
CASSLGYGTSGETQYF
>14|NA|TRBJ2-1|NA|TRBV7-8
TGTGCCAGCAGCTTAGCCTGGACCTACAATGAGCAGTTCTTC
CASSLAWTYNEQFF
>15|NA|TRBJ1-6|few|TRBV27
TGTGCCAGCAGTGCCAACAGGGTGCGGAATTCACCCCTCCACTTT
CASSANRVRNSPLHF
>15|NA|TRBJ1-2|NA|TRBV9
TGTGCCAGCAGCCCATCCGGCAGGGGCACCTATGGCTACACCTTC
CASSPSGRGTYGYTF
>14|NA|TRBJ2-7|NA|TRBV7-2
TGTGCCAGCAGCTTAGGCGGATGGGCCTACGAGCAGTACTTC
CASSLGGWAYEQYF
>12|NA|TRBJ2-7|NA|TRBV6-1
TGTGCCAGCACCCCGACTAGTGGCGAGCAGTACTTC
CASTPTSGEQYF
>16|TRBD2|TRBJ2-3|once|TRBV9
TGTGCCAGCAGCGTAATGAACGGCCGGGGGGGAGATACGCAGTATTTT
CASSVMNGRGGDTQYF
>13|NA|TRBJ1-1|NA|TRBV10-3
TGTGCCATCAGTGAGTCGATAGTTGGGGTTGCTTTCTTT
CAISESIVGVAFF
>16|NA|TRBJ1-6|NA|TRBV11-1
TGTGCCAGCAGCTTCGAGGGAGTTTCCTATAATTCACCCCTCCACTTT
CASSFEGVSYNSPLHF
>17|TRBD1|TRBJ2-7|NA|TRBV7-9
TGTGCCAGCAGCTTAAGGACGGGAGGGACAGGGGGCTACGAGCAGTACTTC
CASSLRTGGTGGYEQYF
>13|NA|TRBJ2-7|NA|TRBV28
TGTGCCAGCAGTTTTTTAGGGCGGAAACAGCAGTACTTC
CASSFLGRKQQYF
>14|NA|TRBJ2-6|NA|TRBV6-5
TGTGCCAGCAGTTACTTTGGGGGGGCCAACGTCCTGACTTTC
CASSYFGGANVLTF
>13|NA|TRBJ2-7|NA|TRBV5-6
TGTGCCAGCAGCTTGCCAGCTAGCCTTGAGCAGTACTTC
CASSLPASLEQYF
>15|TRBD2|TRBJ2-3|NA|TRBV18
TGTGCCAGCTCACCCGATCAGCGGGGGACAGATACGCAGTATTTT
CASSPDQRGTDTQYF
>17|TRBD2|TRBJ2-1|NA|TRBV10-2
TGCGCCAGCGGAAAAAAGAGCGGGAGGGCCTTCTACAATGAGCAGTTCTTC
CASGKKSGRAFYNEQFF
>15|NA|TRBJ2-7|NA|TRBV27
TGTGCCAGCAGTTTAGGAGGGCCTGGAGCCGGGGAGCAGTACTTC
CASSLGGPGAGEQYF
>12|NA|TRBJ1-6|NA|TRBV1
TGCACCAGCAGCCAAGGAGACTCACCCCTCCACTTT
CTSSQGDSPLHF
>17|TRBD1|TRBJ2-7|NA|TRBV9
TGTGCCAGCAGCTCCCACGCCGGACAGGGGGGGACCTACGAGCAGTACTTC
CASSSHAGQGGTYEQYF
>15|TRBD1|TRBJ1-1|NA|TRBV14
TGTGCCAGCAGCCAAATTGGACAGGGTGGCACTGAAGCTTTCTTT
CASSQIGQGGTEAFF
>15|TRBD2|TRBJ2-7|NA|TRBV13
TGTGCCAGCAGCTTAGGGGGACTAGGGGCCAGCGAGCAGTACTTC
CASSLGGLGASEQYF
>14|NA|TRBJ2-5|few|TRBV4-1
TGCGCCAGCAGCCAGGTTCCCGGCGCAGAGACCCAGTACTTC
CASSQVPGAETQYF
>12|NA|TRBJ2-6|NA|TRBV7-9
TGTGCCAGCAGCTCTGGGGCCAACGTCCTGACTTTC
CASSSGANVLTF
>13|NA|TRBJ1-2|NA|TRBV5-1
TGCGCCAGCAGCTTACTCACCAGCTATGGCTACACCTTC
CASSLLTSYGYTF
>17|NA|TRBJ1-1|NA|TRBV19
TGTGCCAGTAGTATCAGGTCTAGGGGACCGCAGAACACTGAAGCTTTCTTT
CASSIRSRGPQNTEAFF
>13|TRBD1|TRBJ2-7|NA|TRBV18
TGTGCCAGCTCACAGGACAGGGAATACGAGCAGTACTTC
CASSQDREYEQYF
>15|TRBD1|TRBJ1-2|NA|TRBV7-2
TGTGCCAGCAGCGTCGACAGGGGGCTAGCCTATGGCTACACCTTC
CASSVDRGLAYGYTF
>13|NA|TRBJ1-2|NA|TRBV19
TGTGCCAGTAGTATCACGGGCGTGAATGGCTACACCTTC
CASSITGVNGYTF
>13|NA|TRBJ2-7|NA|TRBV5-1
TGCGCCAGCAGCTTGGCGGCTGGGCTCGAGCAGTACTTC
CASSLAAGLEQYF
>20|TRBD2|TRBJ2-1|NA|TRBV12-5
TGTGCTAGTGGTTTGGTCCCAGCCCTTAGCGGGGGGCCTTCCTACAATGAGCAGTTCTTC
CASGLVPALSGGPSYNEQFF
>17|NA|TRBJ1-1|NA|TRBV7-2
TGTGCCAGCAGCTTCCCACAGAGAGCGACTGTGTACACTGAAGCTTTCTTT
CASSFPQRATVYTEAFF
>15|TRBD2|TRBJ2-7|NA|TRBV4-3
TGCGCCAGCAGCCAAGATGGGACTAGGGATAACGAGCAGTACTTC
CASSQDGTRDNEQYF
>14|NA|TRBJ2-7|NA|TRBV27
TGTGCCAGCAGTCTCAGGCGAGGGTCGGGCGAGCAGTACTTC
CASSLRRGSGEQYF
>15|NA|TRBJ2-2|NA|TRBV9
TGTGCCAGCAGCTTTTGGGACAAGTCTGACCGGGAGCTGTTTTTT
CASSFWDKSDRELFF
>16|NA|TRBJ2-3|once|TRBV11-2
TGTGCCAGCAGCTTAAATCCGCGGAGGAGCACAGATACGCAGTATTTT
CASSLNPRRSTDTQYF
>14|TRBD1|TRBJ2-7|few|TRBV11-3
TGTGCCAGCAGCCCGGGACAGGCCCCCTACGAGCAGTACTTC
CASSPGQAPYEQYF
>14|TRBD1|TRBJ2-7|NA|TRBV9
TGTGCCAGCAGCGTCAGACAGGGGGCTAACGAGCAGTACTTC
CASSVRQGANEQYF
>16|TRBD2|TRBJ2-3|NA|TRBV7-2
TGTGCCAGCAGCCCCCCTAGCGGAAGACCCACAGATACGCAGTATTTT
CASSPPSGRPTDTQYF
>12|NA|TRBJ2-7|NA|TRBV28
TGTGCCAGCAGTTCCGGGGGTTCCGAGCAGTACTTC
CASSSGGSEQYF
>15|NA|TRBJ2-1|NA|TRBV6-4
TGTGCCAGCAGCGACCACTGGGGGGCCAACAATGAGCAGTTCTTC
CASSDHWGANNEQFF
>16|NA|TRBJ2-1|NA|TRBV18
TGTGCCAGCTCACTTGAGATGGTCAACCGCTACAATGAGCAGTTCTTC
CASSLEMVNRYNEQFF
>14|TRBD1|TRBJ1-1|NA|TRBV29-1
TGCAGCGTTGAAGTTGGACAGGGGAGGACTGAAGCTTTCTTT
CSVEVGQGRTEAFF
>12|NA|TRBJ2-3|NA|TRBV10-3
TGTGCCATCGGAAAACAGCCAGATACGCAGTATTTT
CAIGKQPDTQYF
>15|NA|TRBJ1-5|NA|TRBV27
TGTGCCAGCAGTTTCTTGGGGTTTGGCAATCAGCCCCAGCATTTT
CASSFLGFGNQPQHF
>19|TRBD2|TRBJ2-3|once|TRBV18
TGTGCCAGCTCACCAATGGCCGGGACTAGCGGGGGTCTCACTGGTACGCAGTATTTT
CASSPMAGTSGGLTGTQYF
>15|TRBD1|TRBJ2-7|NA|TRBV5-1
TGCGCCAGCAGCCCCCCGACAGGGTCCGCCGGCGAGCAGTACTTC
CASSPPTGSAGEQYF
>15|NA|TRBJ1-2|NA|TRBV9
TGTGCCAGCAGCGTAGAAGGCAGTTTCAACTATGGCTACACCTTC
CASSVEGSFNYGYTF
>16|NA|TRBJ2-5|NA|TRBV5-4
TGTGCCAGCAGCCCGGGACGGCAGAGTTTCCAAGAGACCCAGTACTTC
CASSPGRQSFQETQYF